This record concerns one TCR beta chain sequence. Seattle cases were enrolled at active infection and followed longitudinally. Germline CDR1 SGDLS, CDR2 YYNGEE. The CDR3 runs 13 residues. V shed 0 bases and J shed 5 bases, with 8 bases lying between them. These data come from a study of blood T cell repertoires in COVID-19. The overall study: Sample material is recorded as cDNA or gDNA derived from T cells, B-cell-depleted T cells, or PBMCs.

Original methodology: Reference gene primers were amplified, and this amplification served to estimate nucleated cell counts. The repertoire was sequenced with immunoSEQ multiplex PCR; TCRdb's copy has only in-frame clones and lacks some. The V and J calls and clone size come from that table; D and trimming were worked out from the DNA. The sample lists 170,000 or so clones; about 83% were seen once. V usage is TRBV9 and J usage is TRBJ1-2, with D tentatively TRBD1 (5 bases). Source material: peripheral blood. This sequence originates from a woman in her seventies with COVID-19, enrolled during active disease. The CDR3 sequence is CASSVAGWYGYTF. The CDR3 DNA is TGTGCCAGCAGCGTAGCAGGGTGGTATGGCTACACCTTC. The variable domain in full, completed from reference TRBV9 and TRBJ1-2, reads DSGVTQTPKHLITATGQRVTLRCSPRSGDLSVYWYQQSLDQGLQFLIQYYNGEERAKGNILERFSAQQFPDLHSELNLSSLELGDSALYFCASSVAGWYGYTFGSGTRLTVV.